This T cell receptor beta chain was captured by sequencing in a study of T cell clonotyping in hematopoietic cell transplantation. Study-level points and caveats: Without cell sorting, CD4 versus CD8 contributions remain unresolved. Broader posttransplant TCR repertoire diversity was predicted by graft donor and pretransplant recipient Inverse Simpson Index values.

A remark on this clone: The antigen is undetermined.

Method: immunoSEQ multiplex PCR; TCRdb's copy keeps in-frame clones and lacks some. The sample carries roughly 11,000 clones, nearly 90% recorded once. V trimming: 4 bases; J trimming: 6 bases; junction bases outside the gene matches: 9. The CDR3 runs 13 residues. Germline CDR1 SQVTM, CDR2 ANQGSEA. Material: peripheral blood mononuclear cells. The source is a human donor who either received an allogeneic hematopoietic cell transplant for a myeloid malignancy or was a related donor (not recorded which). Some clones in this sample may be carry-over from other donors' samples. The chain has TRBV29-1 and TRBJ2-7; 7 nucleotides line up with TRBD2. DNA for the CDR3: TGCAGCGTTGGCTTGGGGGGGTACTCCGAGCAGTACTTC. Amino acid sequence: CSVGLGGYSEQYF.